The 22 T cell receptor beta chains reported below all come from one sample, sequenced in a study of shared clonotypes between healthy human individuals. Sequencing used immunoSEQ multiplex PCR; TCRdb keeps in-frame clones, though not all of them. The sample includes around 1.5 million clones, 95% to 99% of them seen just once. Material for sequencing was naive CD4+ T cells sorted from blood. The subset denotes: CD45RA+ positively selected. The receptors originated from a man aged 30 to 45 in good health.

This sequence joins TRBV21-1 and TRBJ1-2; TRBD1, the table's D call, was not compared with the DNA. TRBV21-1 corresponds to a pseudogene. CDR3 size: 14 residues. CDR3 sequence reads: CASGIAGTNYGYTF. CDR3 coding DNA: TGTGCCAGCGGGATTGCAGGGACTAACTATGGCTACACCTTC.

J is TRBJ2-3 and V is TRBV7-8; a weak D match, TRBD2 (5 bases). V gave up 5 bases and J gave up 5 bases, with 14 bases separating them. This CDR3 region has 14 residues. Germline CDR1 SGHVS, CDR2 FQNEAQ. This CDR3 is CASSPSEVVDTQYF. The CDR3 DNA reads as TGTGCCAGCAGCCCCTCGGAGGTGGTAGATACGCAGTATTTT.

This clone was recorded once. The V gene is TRBV9, the J gene TRBJ1-5; D gene unclear. Trimming removed 0 bases at V and 3 bases at J, with 7 bases between. Germline loops: CDR1 SGDLS, CDR2 YYNGEE. The CDR3 is 14 residues long. The chain's CDR3 is CASSVEGDNQPQHF. The CDR3 DNA reads TGTGCCAGCAGCGTAGAAGGAGACAATCAGCCCCAGCATTTT.

The chain links TRBV28 to TRBJ1-3, with a tentative D call TRBD1 (5 bases). The CDR3 runs to 13 residues. Trimming removed 6 bases from V and 3 bases from J, with 9 bases in between. Germline V gene data show CDR1 as MDHEN and CDR2 as SYDVKM. In nucleotides, the CDR3 is TGTGCCAGCAGACCAGGGCGTGGAAACACCATATATTTT. Translating it yields CASRPGRGNTIYF.

Regarding this clone: The same CDR3 arises from other DNA sequences in this sample as well. The J gene is TRBJ2-1, the V gene TRBV15; D is unclear. Germline values: CDR1 LNHNV, CDR2 YYDKDF (reference sequence). Trimming took 0 bases from V and 8 from J, leaving 5 bases between them. There are 12 residues in the CDR3. CDR3 sequence reads: CATSRDRDEQFF. In nucleotides, the CDR3 is TGTGCCACCAGCAGAGATCGGGATGAGCAGTTCTTC.

The V and J genes are TRBV19 and TRBJ2-5; the D is unclear. CDR1 is LNHDA and CDR2 is SQIVND in the germline V gene (reference sequence). V dropped 5 bases and J dropped 5 bases, with 12 bases sitting between them. This CDR3 is built from 13 residues. The CDR3 coding sequence is TGTGCCAGTAGTTATCGGAGTGGGGAGACCCAGTACTTC. Translated: CASSYRSGETQYF.

This chain uses TRBV14 with TRBJ2-5, with 8 bases lining up with TRBD1. CDR1 is SGHDN, CDR2 FVKESK, per germline. The CDR3 consists of 16 residues. V lost 4 bases to trimming and J lost 0 bases; unmatched junction nucleotides: 7. The CDR3 spells CASSLWTGSYQETQYF. DNA of the CDR3: TGTGCCAGCAGCCTTTGGACAGGGTCGTACCAAGAGACCCAGTACTTC.

The chain is built from TRBV4-3 and TRBJ2-1, with 8 bases that match TRBD1. V trimming: 5 bases; J trimming: 9 bases; junction bases outside the gene matches: 9. The CDR3 has 14 residues. Germline-derived CDR1 and CDR2 are LGHNA and YSLEER. The CDR3 DNA reads TGCGCCAGCAGCATTCGACAGGGGATCGGTGAGCAGTTCTTC. It translates to CASSIRQGIGEQFF.

This chain joins TRBV27 and TRBJ2-5, with D unclear. Per the germline V gene, CDR1 is MNHEY and CDR2 is SMNVEV (reference sequence). This CDR3 region has 13 residues. Trimming shortened V by 4 bases and J by 4 bases, and 10 bases separated the two germline ends. CDR3 coding DNA: TGTGCCAGCAGTTCACAATCAGTAGAGACCCAGTACTTC. The encoded protein is CASSSQSVETQYF.

This chain uses TRBV5-1 with TRBJ2-7, with D perhaps being TRBD1 or TRBD2 (5 bases each). V dropped 4 bases and J dropped 6 bases, with 20 bases sitting between them. CDR1 is SGHRS and CDR2 is YFSETQ in the germline V gene. CDR3 length: 15 amino acids. Here the CDR3 reads CASSPQDTGVGEQYF. CDR3 nucleotides: TGCGCCAGCAGCCCACAGGACACCGGGGTGGGCGAGCAGTACTTC.

The rearrangement joins TRBV7-2 to TRBJ2-7, with 7 bases matching TRBD2. This CDR3 is 16 amino acids long. The V gene's germline CDR1 is SGHTA and CDR2 FQGNSA. V was clipped by 6 bases and J by 3 bases; unmatched bases: 14. The CDR3 DNA follows: TGTGCCAGCAGTAGACTTGCGGGAGACCCATACTACGAGCAGTACTTC. This sequence encodes CASSRLAGDPYYEQYF.

With respect to this clone: The same CDR3 can be traced to other DNA sequences in this sample. CDR3 coding DNA: TGCGCCAGCAGCTTGGGACTAGCGGGAGGTGATGAGCAGTTCTTC. This translates into CASSLGLAGGDEQFF. The chain recombines TRBV5-1 with TRBJ2-1; 13 bases match TRBD2. J lost 8 bases, V lost 0 bases, and 2 bases had no gene match. The CDR3 runs 15 residues. CDR1 is SGHRS, CDR2 YFSETQ, per germline.

The genes are TRBV27 and TRBJ2-1, with 7 bases fitting TRBD1. CDR3 length: 14 residues. Germline CDR1 and CDR2: MNHEY and SMNVEV (reference sequence). V dropped 7 bases and J dropped 4; count of bases not matched to a gene: 7. The CDR3 nucleotides read TGTGCCAGCACCGACAGGGCGCCGTACAATGAGCAGTTCTTC. It is translated as CASTDRAPYNEQFF.

The J gene is TRBJ1-1, the V gene TRBV29-1, with D unresolved. The CDR3 loop spans 10 amino acids. Trimming shortened V by 3 bases and J by 5 bases, and 4 bases separated the two germline ends. Germline values: CDR1 SQVTM, CDR2 ANQGSEA. CDR3 sequence reads: CSVDQTEAFF. Written as DNA, the CDR3 is TGCAGCGTTGATCAGACTGAAGCTTTCTTT.

The genes are TRBV6-5 and TRBJ1-2, with D perhaps matching TRBD1 (6 bases). This CDR3 has 16 residues. The V gene lost 0 bases and the J gene lost 3 bases, with 14 bases spanning the gap. Looked up from germline, CDR1 is MNHEY and CDR2 is SVGAGI. For the CDR3, the DNA is TGTGCCAGCAGTTACTCGCAGGGGCGGCCTTACTATGGCTACACCTTC. Residues: CASSYSQGRPYYGYTF.

The chain combines TRBV7-3 with TRBJ2-7, with D maybe TRBD1 (6 bases). V shed 6 bases and J shed 6 bases, with 15 bases lying between them. The germline gives CDR1 SGHTA, CDR2 FQGTGA. CDR3 length: 13 residues. CDR3 loop: CASSPGVGLEQYF. CDR3 DNA: TGTGCCAGCAGTCCAGGGGTTGGACTCGAGCAGTACTTC.

The J gene is TRBJ2-1, the V gene TRBV19; D ambiguous. Trimming took 3 bases from V and 10 from J, leaving 10 bases between them. This CDR3 has 12 residues. Germline loops: CDR1 LNHDA, CDR2 SQIVND (reference sequence). The DNA for the CDR3 is TGTGCCAGTAGTATGGGAACACACGAGCAGTTCTTC. Encoded protein: CASSMGTHEQFF.

The J gene is TRBJ1-2, the V gene TRBV4-1; D is perhaps TRBD1 (5 bases). This CDR3 is built from 15 residues. V was shortened by 0 bases and J by 6 bases, with 14 bases between the two germline ends. Germline V gene data show CDR1 as MGHRA and CDR2 as YSYEKL. The chain's CDR3 is CASSQDSWGTDGYTF. The CDR3 bases are TGCGCCAGCAGCCAAGACTCGTGGGGGACGGATGGCTACACCTTC.

The genes are TRBV28 and TRBJ2-4; tentative D call: TRBD1 (5 bases). CDR3 length: 15 amino acids. The germline CDR1 and CDR2 sequences are MDHEN and SYDVKM. The V end was cut by 2 bases, the J end by 0 bases, with 8 bases between. The CDR3 loop reads CASSLVGLAKNIQYF. The CDR3 DNA sequence: TGTGCCAGCAGTTTAGTGGGGCTAGCCAAAAACATTCAGTACTTC.

V usage is TRBV28 and J usage is TRBJ2-1, with TRBD2 matching over 7 bases. Germline V lookup: CDR1 MDHEN, CDR2 SYDVKM. CDR3 length: 15 residues. V lost 4 bases, J lost 3 bases, and 6 bases stayed unmatched. DNA for the CDR3: TGTGCCAGCAGTTCGCTAGCGGAAAACTACAATGAGCAGTTCTTC. Protein sequence: CASSSLAENYNEQFF.

V usage is TRBV9 and J usage is TRBJ2-3, with TRBD2 matching over 13 bases. Germline-derived CDR1 and CDR2 are SGDLS and YYNGEE. Trimming removed 3 bases from V and 3 bases from J; junction bases left unmatched: 4. The CDR3 loop spans 16 amino acids. The CDR3 here is CASSGGTSGMTDTQYF. CDR3 DNA: TGTGCCAGCAGCGGAGGGACTAGCGGGATGACAGATACGCAGTATTTT.

The chain combines TRBV5-1 with TRBJ2-7, with 11 bases fitting TRBD2. The CDR3 has 15 residues. V lost 4 bases, J lost 3 bases, and 6 bases stayed unmatched. From germline, CDR1 is SGHRS and CDR2 YFSETQ. DNA for the CDR3: TGCGCCAGCAGCCATGGGACTAGCGGATACTACGAGCAGTACTTC. Its protein is CASSHGTSGYYEQYF.